This paragraph reports one T cell receptor (beta chain). This receptor's antigen is unknown. There are no base qualities to consult, and no much larger clone falls within one base. Libraries were constructed by the immunoSEQ multiplex PCR assay. The multiplex PCR relied on a mix of 60 forward primers for TCR Vbeta segments and 13 reverse primers for TCR Jbeta segments. Amplification of the CDR3 region of rearranged TCR beta genes was performed with a multiplex PCR assay on genomic DNA. The Illumina HiSeq System was used to sequence the amplified TCR beta libraries as 87-base-pair reads. Under the source paper's analysis protocol: Across the 500 to 850 repertoires, a later analysis counted about 81 million unique TCR beta chains, approximately 10 million of which were shared by at least two donors. A nearest-neighbor algorithm error-corrected the raw reads and collapsed the reads into unique sequences, merging closely related sequences to remove PCR and sequencing errors. V, D and J gene segments were assigned by aligning CDR3 sequences to IMGT reference sequences. For a sequence to be retained, a match of at least six nucleotides was required to both a V gene segment and a J gene segment. A rearrangement counted as productive if the CDR3 had no stop codons and remained in frame with V and J, and every other rearrangement counted as non-productive. CDR3 was defined according to IMGT convention as the region running from the second conserved V-encoded cysteine to the conserved J-encoded phenylalanine. Sequences without an unambiguous match to a single V gene segment were excluded from the earlier analysis of a few hundred of the donors. In an earlier analysis of 587 of the donors, a V segment was called functional when productive rearrangements were above 56.7%, and segregating when the standard deviation between donors exceeded 5%. A statistical classification framework was developed to diagnose cytomegalovirus status using the catalog of TCR beta chain sequences. In a later analysis, V and J genes were assigned by comparing TCR nucleotide sequences against IMGT/GENE-DB human TR gene sequences. Using the TCRdist pipeline, a later analysis assigned CDR3 sequences along with most-parsimonious VDJ recombination scenarios. A later analysis defined each TCR beta chain by its CDR3 amino acid sequence plus V-gene family, and excluded reads lacking a unique V-gene family. To address suspected cross-contamination and a sequencing artifact, a later analysis removed a few hundred highly shared, low-generation-probability nucleotide sequences. A later analysis calculated a clonal expansion index for each public chain from normalized within-repertoire ranks of inferred template counts. A later analysis computed generation probabilities with a VDJ recombination model fitted to out-of-frame rearrangements, and checked the results against IGoR. In a later analysis, hypergeometric tests were used to score TCR-TCR, TCR-HLA and TCR-CMV co-occurrence, with a repertoire-size bias correction applied to TCR pairs. A later analysis estimated false discovery rates by permuting HLA or CMV assignments 20 times. In a later analysis, co-occurring TCRs were grouped using DBSCAN, with TCRdist sequence similarity added in when clustering inside HLA-allele-positive subsets. Co-occurrence clustering excluded repertoires with fewer than 30,000 or more than 120,000 public chains, plus five with anomalous nucleotide sharing. The table comes from immuneACCESS by way of TCRdb, which keeps in-frame sequences with V and J called. Part of the clones is missing from these tables; in studies checked, under half for an unresolved V gene and the rest for unknown reasons. That table is the source of V, J and clone size, and D and trimming were worked out from the DNA. This sample has around 150,000 clones in its table, and over 55% of those were observed once. Less than 2.5% of the sample is in the top ten clones.

The cohort comprised approximately 700 healthy bone marrow donors. Cohort members were all nominally healthy when sampled, although unrecorded immune exposures were likely present. The donor tested CMV seronegative, placing the donor among the roughly 400 seronegative members of the cohort. Each donor provided a peripheral blood sample, and peripheral blood mononuclear cells were used for TCR beta sequencing. Genomic DNA was extracted from the blood cell samples with the Qiagen DNeasy Blood Extraction Kit. This record comes from a study of cytomegalovirus exposure and HLA in healthy donors listed by TCRdb under 2017. In terms of the full investigation: According to an earlier analysis of 450 to 650 of the donors, 150 million to 200 million T cells yielded 95 million to 140 million unique TCR beta sequences and 276 Gb of sequence data. About 280 gigabases of sequencing data and tens of millions of unique TCR sequences were included in an early release covering several hundred HLA-typed donors. Of the approximately 400 genotyped donors, approximately 80% were placed in the genetic ancestry cluster associated with self-reported Caucasian donors. The study was designed to test whether signatures of past pathogen exposure could be identified by cataloging public T cell receptors. The T cell repertoires of 666 subjects were profiled by immunosequencing and related to cytomegalovirus serostatus. In addition to the first cohort of roughly 700 subjects, a separate validation cohort of 120 different subjects was used. To predict cytomegalovirus infection status, the study combined high-throughput TCR immunosequencing, statistical association of individual TCRs with disease status, and machine learning. In a later analysis, previously published TCR beta repertoires from more than 500 donors were re-analyzed and high-resolution HLA genotyping was added so that TCR occurrence patterns could be studied. Rather than using new phenotypic data, the later analysis identified candidate immune exposures from TCR beta sequences and from how often those sequences occurred across donors. An earlier analysis of nearly 600 of the donors applied high-throughput TCR beta sequencing to assess whether each TCR beta V gene segment acted as functional or pseudogenic. Donor age, sex, ethnicity and CMV serostatus were compiled alongside the repertoire data. A later genetic analysis used genome-wide SNP genotypes for about 55% of the 666 donors, treating that subset as a discovery cohort. Every discovery cohort repertoire had been produced on one sequencing platform. Class I and class II HLA loci were covered by the typing at four-digit resolution. Typing coverage varied by locus: roughly 620-640 donors for A, B, C, DRB1 and DQB1; under 550 for DQA1; over 600 for DPA1; roughly 450 for DPB1. Roughly 5 DR-DQ haplotypes were handled as single units for association and clustering, since linkage in the cohort was strong. Among some 400 genotyped donors of the cohort, an average of approximately 250,000 unique TCR beta nucleotide sequences were sequenced per donor, 15% to 20% of them non-productive. General study outcomes and caveats: Specific HLA alleles were associated with 15,000 to 20,000 TCR beta sequences at a false discovery rate of 0.05 in a later analysis. This cohort had only TCR beta chains sequenced, and the lack of alpha or paired-chain data limited which features could be detected. In an earlier analysis of more than 500 of the donors, most TCR beta V segments appeared in productive rearrangements about 87% or about 30% of the time, broadly matching IMGT annotations. Correlated functional status among segregating V segments might reflect linkage disequilibrium, but an unknown experimental factor could not be ruled out. Compared with the 666-donor mean, donors in an Asian-associated ancestry cluster had fewer N-insertions in productive TCRs, according to a later genetic analysis. V-gene and J-gene trimming of TCR beta chains was associated with a missense DCLRE1C variant in a later genetic analysis, and the association was replicated in an independent cohort. The presence/absence analyses assumed that sequencing depth was roughly uniform across donors, and that assumption may not be true. A further reported finding was that TCR beta sequences accurately predicted the HLA-A and HLA-B alleles for most subjects in the first cohort. It was suggested by the authors that the approach could potentially be generalized to other disease states and immunological phenotypes. In a later analysis, HLA-associated TCR beta chains showed more clonal expansion and lower generation probabilities than non-associated chains that were equally common. According to a later analysis, most CMV-associated TCR beta chains appeared to be HLA-restricted, and the HLA associations seemed to be driven largely by CMV exposure. In vitro tests confirmed that a few of the cytomegalovirus-associated TCR beta chains recognize cytomegalovirus antigens. Because counts were too low, roughly 16 rarely observed V segments, including chromosome 9 orphons, were excluded from the earlier analysis of around 590 of the donors. A cluster of highly shared sequence variants was judged likely to be a technical artifact of the sequencing pipeline. Several of the top co-occurrence clusters appeared to be linked to parvovirus B19, influenza, CMV and Epstein-Barr virus, according to a later analysis. The classifier was reported to diagnose cytomegalovirus status with high specificity and sensitivity in both the original and validation cohorts. The study gave a list of under 200 TCR beta chains associated with cytomegalovirus. According to a later analysis, TCR association rates differed among HLA loci, with DRB1 alleles showing the most associated TCRs and HLA-C alleles showing the fewest. Assigning TCR associations to individual alleles was difficult when HLA alleles, especially DR and DQ, strongly co-occurred. Because HLA typing was unavailable for some donors at each locus, only the typed subset was used in association tests. Some IMGT-functional V segments, including TRBV6-2 and TRBV6-3, could not be told apart with the 87-base-pair reads, so those segments were excluded. Most TCR sequences were seen in very few donors, while some public TCRs were found in many individuals. For the cohort, immune exposure information was limited to CMV serostatus.

The germline V gene sets CDR1 to MGHRA and CDR2 to YSYEKL. Trimming takes 5 bases off V and 6 bases off J; junction bases not matched to a gene: 3. From cysteine to phenylalanine, the CDR3 is 14 amino acids long. The DNA shown is the 42-base CDR3, in frame from base 1. What was sequenced was PBMCs. The rearrangement joined TRBV4-1 to TRBJ2-1, with 11 bases matching TRBD2. The TCR sequence derives from a man in his forties or fifties in good health and CMV-seronegative. CDR3 protein: CASSAGTSGNEQFF. The DNA sequence is TGCGCCAGCAGCGCCGGGACTAGCGGCAATGAGCAGTTCTTC.